This section outlines one T cell receptor (beta chain) sequence together with its context. This specimen belongs to a study of control samples from healthy donors and cancer patients. The CDR3 is 14 amino acids. Germline CDR1 SGHRS, CDR2 YFSETQ. Trimming shortened V by 0 bases and J by 5 bases, and 11 bases separated the two germline ends. Using immunoSEQ multiplex PCR, the repertoire was profiled, and TCRdb retains in-frame clones only, with some absent. Of some 15,000 clones listed, approximately 93% are singletons. The chain recombines TRBV5-1 with TRBJ2-5, with D possibly being TRBD2 (6 bases). This receptor was obtained from an elderly man with lung cancer. Material for sequencing was PBMCs. CDR3 DNA sequence: TGCGCCAGCAGCTTGGAGTCCAGCGGGGAGACCCAGTACTTC. Its translation: CASSLESSGETQYF.